This TCR beta chain stems from a study of regulatory T cells in long-lasting Graves disease. Study information: Positive TSH receptor antibodies alongside over 5 years of antithyroid drugs were what marked Graves' disease as persistent. Study observations and caveats: Study was limited to peripheral blood, excluding thyroid tissue.

Libraries of TCR beta came from iRepertoire HTBI primers plus Arm-PCR of CDR3 regions. Each CDR3 protein is one row after TCRdb ran MiXCR on the multiplex PCR reads. This repertoire shows over 300,000 distinct CDR3 sequences, about 19% found once; its top ten account for roughly 29%. The germline CDR1 and CDR2 sequences are SGHTA and FQGNSA. Deletions cut 2 bases from V and 0 bases from J, with 19 bases between. The CDR3 is 18 residues long. As to time point: persistent/refractory GD, antithyroid drugs over 5 years with positive TRAb. RNA isolated from PBMCs was used to make the TCR library. This clonotype occurred many times. The target antigen is unknown.

This sequence joins TRBV7-2 and TRBJ2-5; D possibly corresponds to TRBD1 (5 bases). Here the sequenced sample was peripheral blood mononuclear cells (PBMCs), taken when the disease was refractory, from a patient treated with antithyroid drugs. This sequence originates from a female donor with Graves disease. In nucleotides, the CDR3 is TGTGCCAGCAGCTTAAGGTCTGGGTCAGGGTGGTACCAAGAGACCCAGTACTTC. Translated: CASSLRSGSGWYQETQYF.